This TCR beta chain comes out of a study of blood T cells in healthy people across ages (dated by TCRdb to about 2015). Regarding the complete study: Template switching captured roughly one uniquely barcoded TCR beta cDNA molecule per two T cells in model experiments. Age-related changes in TCR beta repertoire diversity were measured in the study by deep sequencing normalized with unique cDNA molecular identifiers. The donors were divided into four age groups: young (average about 15 years), middle-aged (approximately 39), aged (approximately 64) and long-lived (about 79). Donors of different ages were randomly distributed across sequencing lanes to avoid experimental bias. Using the same blood draw, the study looked at two additional independent replicas of 1 million unique cDNA reads for two donors, one aged 18 to 30 and the other aged 80 or older. What the authors observed across the whole study: The CMV infection status of donors was not known, potentially confounding age-related changes in expanded clonotypes. Estimates of total diversity based on one million sequenced T cells were considered lower bounds and underestimates. Bulk unsorted PBMC profiling prevented conclusive comparison of naive and antigen-experienced compartments. Compared with the aged group, the long-lived group had more naive CD4+ T cells, fewer expanded clones and increased TCR diversity, suggesting age selection. As age increased, observed TCR beta diversity per million T cells dropped in a roughly linear way, and a significant reduction was already evident by age 40. The percentage of naive T cells measured by flow cytometry correlated strongly with observed TCR beta diversity.

The library came from 5' RACE. The listed sequencing device is Illumina HiSeq 2500. A second PCR of roughly 7 to 11 cycles was run with a J-beta primer mix and a sample-barcoded 5' primer. Each TCR beta cDNA molecule received a unique molecular identifier from a template-switch 5' adaptor carrying 12 random nucleotides. Each sample yielded at least 3 million CDR3-containing paired-end reads. First-strand cDNA was synthesized from all RNA with the Mint cDNA synthesis kit, primed by a TRBC-specific oligonucleotide. All cDNA was treated with uracil-DNA glycosylase and then went through a first 18-cycle PCR with the universal primers M1SS and BC2_uni_R. Under the source paper's analysis protocol: Each sample was normalized by randomly selecting 1 million high-quality reads, each carrying a distinct molecular identifier. Instead of being binned into consensus sequences, reads that shared molecular identifiers were thrown out. MiTCR, set to a Q25 quality threshold and the strictest error-elimination algorithm, was used for CDR3 identification, clonotype clustering and error correction. A nonparametric unseen species model using Euler transformation provided a lower-bound estimate of total TCR beta diversity. TCRdb reprocessing: public reads trimmed at Q25 with fastp, clones called with MiXCR, in-frame beta chains kept. Each entry merges the rows of one CDR3 protein and shows their most common DNA and genes. These V and J calls rely on TCRdb rather than the paper's analysis. The sample table records about 1.8 million distinct CDR3 sequences; roughly 52% of these occur just once. The top ten clones comprise approximately 2.1% of the sample.

As for this clonotype: Its recognized antigen is unknown. Qualities for individual bases were not recorded, and no much larger clone is one base off.

Systemically healthy Caucasian individuals from Russia, 35 to 50 in total and aged 6 to 90 years, were included as donors. About 9.6 milliliters of peripheral blood were collected from each donor into EDTA-treated Vacutainer tubes. PBMCs were isolated by Ficoll-Paque density-gradient centrifugation, with at least 6.5 million obtained per sample. Total RNA was extracted from PBMCs with Trizol reagent, with at least 6 micrograms obtained per sample. Naive CD45RAhigh/CD27high T cell percentages were measured by flow cytometry on a PBMC aliquot from every donor. Per the germline V gene (reference sequence), MNHEY is the CDR1 and SMNVEV is the CDR2. The CDR3 measures 15 amino acids from cysteine to phenylalanine. CDR3 DNA only is kept here, 45 bases in frame from base 1. Trimming at the junction amounts to 0 bases on V and 6 bases on J, and the germline ends lie 14 bases apart.

This receptor was taken from a woman aged 35 to 49 in good health. Sequencing input: blood. The rearrangement joined TRBV27 to TRBJ1-1; TRBD1 is possibly the D segment (6 matching bases). The nucleotide sequence is TGTGCCAGCAGTTTATCGGATAGACAGGCGGCTGAAGCTTTCTTT. Protein translation: CASSLSDRQAAEAFF.